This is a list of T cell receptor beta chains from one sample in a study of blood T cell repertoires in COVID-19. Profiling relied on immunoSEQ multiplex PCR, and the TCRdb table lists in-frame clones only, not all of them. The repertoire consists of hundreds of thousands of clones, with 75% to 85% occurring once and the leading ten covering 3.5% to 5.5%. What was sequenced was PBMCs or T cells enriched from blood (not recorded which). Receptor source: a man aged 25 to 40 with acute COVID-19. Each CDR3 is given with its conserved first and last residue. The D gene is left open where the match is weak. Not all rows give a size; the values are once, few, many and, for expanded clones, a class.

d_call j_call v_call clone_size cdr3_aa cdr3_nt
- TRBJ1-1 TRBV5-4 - CASSPGSRNTEAFF TGTGCCAGCAGCCCCGGTAGTAGGAACACTGAAGCTTTCTTT
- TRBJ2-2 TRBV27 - CASRWQGGTGELFF TGTGCCAGCCGCTGGCAGGGGGGCACCGGGGAGCTGTTTTTT
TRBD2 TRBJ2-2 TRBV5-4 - CASSSTSAGELFF TGTGCCAGCAGCTCAACTAGCGCCGGGGAGCTGTTTTTT
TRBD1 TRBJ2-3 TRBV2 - CASRDRTGADTQYF TGTGCCAGCAGGGATAGGACAGGGGCAGATACGCAGTATTTT
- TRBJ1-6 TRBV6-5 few CASRVDRSNNSPLHF TGTGCCAGCAGAGTGGACAGAAGTAACAATTCACCCCTCCACTTT
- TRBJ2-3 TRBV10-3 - CAISGGTTDTQYF TGTGCCATCAGTGGCGGAACGACAGATACGCAGTATTTT
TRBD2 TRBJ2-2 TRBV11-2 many CASSLIPAGGSGELFF TGTGCCAGCAGCTTAATTCCAGCGGGGGGGTCCGGGGAGCTGTTTTTT
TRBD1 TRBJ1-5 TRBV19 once CASSIDVGAGGQPQHF TGTGCCAGTAGTATAGATGTCGGGGCAGGGGGACAGCCCCAGCATTTT
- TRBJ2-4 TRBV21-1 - CASSNEKTGTKNIQYF TGTGCCAGCAGCAACGAGAAGACAGGGACCAAAAACATTCAGTACTTC
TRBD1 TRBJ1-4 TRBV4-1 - CASSPRQGATNEKLFF TGCGCCAGCAGCCCGCGACAGGGTGCAACTAATGAAAAACTGTTTTTT
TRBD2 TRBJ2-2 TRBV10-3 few CAIRQGAGSGELFF TGTGCCATCAGGCAGGGAGCGGGATCCGGGGAGCTGTTTTTT
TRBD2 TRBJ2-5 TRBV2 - CASSSGTSGGGQETQYF TGTGCCAGCAGTTCCGGGACTAGCGGGGGAGGGCAAGAGACCCAGTACTTC
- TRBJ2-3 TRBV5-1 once CASSNLAPSTDTQYF TGCGCCAGCAGCAATCTAGCGCCAAGCACAGATACGCAGTATTTT
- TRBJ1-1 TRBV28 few CASSFTGFNTEAFF TGTGCCAGCAGTTTCACAGGGTTCAACACTGAAGCTTTCTTT
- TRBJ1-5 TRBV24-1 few CATERDSNQPQHF TGTGCCACCGAACGGGATAGCAATCAGCCCCAGCATTTT
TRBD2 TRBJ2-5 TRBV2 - CASSGLARETQYF TGTGCCAGCAGCGGACTAGCGCGGGAGACCCAGTACTTC
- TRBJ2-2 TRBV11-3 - CASSPRGDYFALFF TGTGCCAGCAGCCCGAGGGGGGACTATTTTGCGCTGTTTTTT
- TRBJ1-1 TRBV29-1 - CSFLTFGGGGTEAFF TGCAGCTTCTTGACATTCGGGGGAGGCGGCACTGAAGCTTTCTTT
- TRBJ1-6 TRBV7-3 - CASSLTPDSPLHF TGTGCCAGCAGCTTGACACCGGATTCACCCCTCCACTTT
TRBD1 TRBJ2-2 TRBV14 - CASSRTGANTGELFF TGTGCCAGCAGCCGGACAGGGGCGAACACCGGGGAGCTGTTTTTT
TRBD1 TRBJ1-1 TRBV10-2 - CASSHTGANTEAFF TGCGCCAGCAGTCATACAGGGGCGAACACTGAAGCTTTCTTT
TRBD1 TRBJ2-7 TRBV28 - CASSPWTGPVEQYF TGTGCCAGCAGCCCCTGGACAGGGCCAGTCGAGCAGTACTTC